Here is one TCR beta chain with its context. In the authors' methods: Estimated nucleated cell counts came from reference gene primer amplification. The assay was immunoSEQ multiplex PCR, and TCRdb's table has in-frame clones only and misses some. That table furnishes V, J and clone size, whereas the DNA furnished D and trimming. Here the sample spans 120,000 or so clones, 88% being singletons. V was shortened by 2 bases and J by 3 bases, with 5 bases between the two germline ends. The CDR3 has 12 residues. The data were taken from a study of blood T cell repertoires in COVID-19. Study summary: Researchers got acute and convalescent COVID-19 samples from the United States, Italy and Spain. T cells, B-cell-depleted T cells, or PBMCs supplied cDNA or gDNA.

The sequence was obtained from a woman aged 50 to 60 with acute or convalescent COVID-19. The J gene is TRBJ2-7, the V gene TRBV12-3 or TRBV12-4; D remains ambiguous. The sample comprised peripheral blood. In DNA, the CDR3 is TGTGCCAGCAGTTTATACAGCTACGAGCAGTACTTC. This gives the protein CASSLYSYEQYF.